This TCR beta chain derives from a study of T cells in Graves' hyperthyroidism and ophthalmopathy. Study results and caveats: Most clonotypes that expanded in the thyroid above 0.001 also showed up in blood.

RNA transcripts gave rise to amplified TCR beta CDR3 regions. First-round RT-PCR with HTBI primers amplified the TCR CDR3 region. MiXCR, applied by TCRdb to the multiplex PCR reads, yields one record per CDR3 protein. The sample has 600,000 to 650,000 distinct CDR3 sequences, about a fifth seen once. Active moderate-to-severe ophthalmopathy, Clinical Activity Score at least 3, NOSPECS at least 4, under 3 months' duration. Source material for PBMCs was less than 12 ml fresh peripheral blood. The germline CDR1 and CDR2 sequences are DFQATT and SNEGSKA (reference sequence). The junction had 8 bases not matched to a gene; V was cut back by 6 bases and J by 9 bases. The CDR3 length is 14 residues. This clonotype was seen more than once but under ten times. Its antigen remains unidentified.

The receptor comes from a young man with Graves' ophthalmopathy. Sequenced: blood. V gene TRBV20-1 combines with J gene TRBJ2-1; TRBD2 matches at 13 bases. The CDR3 nucleotides are TGCAGTGCATCGGGACTAGCGGGAAATAGTGAGCAGTTCTTC. It codes for CSASGLAGNSEQFF.